These 16 T cell receptor beta chains originate from one sample sequenced in a study of PD-1 blockade in classical Hodgkin lymphoma. Time point indicated: newly diagnosed, previously untreated cHL patient sample. Generated by immunoSEQ multiplex PCR, the TCRdb table keeps only in-frame clones and is missing some. Of 70,000 or so clones listed, approximately 93% were seen once; the top ten hold 2.6%. Sequencing input: peripheral blood mononuclear cells (PBMCs). Receptors were obtained from a human donor with classical Hodgkin lymphoma.

J is TRBJ1-1 and V is TRBV19, with TRBD1 identical over 7 bases. The junction had 8 bases not matched to a gene; V was cut back by 3 bases and J by 4 bases. The CDR3 covers 15 residues. Germline CDR1 and CDR2: LNHDA and SQIVND (reference sequence). The CDR3 protein is CASSIPTGTGTEAFF. The CDR3 DNA follows: TGTGCCAGTAGTATCCCGACAGGGACTGGCACTGAAGCTTTCTTT.

The chain carries TRBV6-6 and TRBJ1-4; unclear D gene. This CDR3 spans 14 amino acids. CDR1 MNHNY and CDR2 SVGAGI come from the germline V gene (reference sequence). Trimming took off 8 bases at V and 6 bases at J, with 16 bases between the two ends. The CDR3 sequence: CASSGRGDDEKLFF. CDR3 in DNA: TGTGCCAGCTCGGGCCGGGGTGACGATGAAAAACTGTTTTTT.

This clone turned up a few times. The V gene is TRBV6-5, the J gene TRBJ2-6, with D perhaps TRBD2 (6 bases). The CDR3 consists of 15 residues. The V gene's germline CDR1 is MNHEY and CDR2 SVGAGI. Trimming cost V 0 bases and J 3 bases, with 6 bases left between them. This chain's CDR3 is CASSYSGGGANVLTF. The CDR3 DNA sequence: TGTGCCAGCAGTTACTCCGGGGGTGGGGCCAACGTCCTGACTTTC.

This clone was detected only once. The V call is TRBV2, the J call TRBJ2-7; possibly TRBD2 for D (5 bases). V lost 4 bases to trimming and J lost 7 bases, with 20 bases between them. The CDR3 has 15 amino acids. Germline CDR1 is SNHLY and CDR2 is FYNNEI. CDR3 region: CASSALFTSTGEQYF. CDR3 bases: TGTGCCAGCAGTGCCCTTTTTACTTCGACGGGAGAGCAGTACTTC.

The V and J genes are TRBV7-2 and TRBJ1-6; the D is unclear. Trimming left V 3 bases short and J 3 bases short, with 6 bases between. The CDR3 spans 14 residues. Looked up from germline, CDR1 is SGHTA and CDR2 is FQGNSA. CDR3 bases: TGTGCCAGCAGCTTCCCCGGCTATAATTCACCCCTCCACTTT. Protein product: CASSFPGYNSPLHF. The full variable domain, with the rest looked up from reference TRBV7-2 and TRBJ1-6, is GAGVSQSPSNKVTEKGKDVELRCDPISGHTALYWYRQSLGQGLEFLIYFQGNSAPDKSGLPSDRFSAERTGGSVSTLTIQRTQQEDSAVYLCASSFPGYNSPLHFGNGTRLTVT.

CDR3 nucleotide sequence: TGTGCCAGCAGTCAGGACAGGGGAACCGGGGAGCTGTTTTTT. It codes for CASSQDRGTGELFF. This chain connects TRBV2 to TRBJ2-2, with 9 bases that match TRBD1. Germline CDR1 and CDR2: SNHLY and FYNNEI. V shed 5 bases and J 5 bases; nucleotides not matched to a gene: 3. The length of the CDR3 is 14 residues.

This chain links TRBV10-3 with TRBJ2-3, with D unresolved. The CDR3 totals 13 residues. Germline lookup yields CDR1 ENHRY and CDR2 SYGVKD. The V end lost 5 bases, the J end lost 6 bases, and 12 bases lay between the germline ends. Here the CDR3 DNA reads TGTGCCATCAGTTCATATGGGGTGGATACGCAGTATTTT. Its protein product is CAISSYGVDTQYF.

The chain links TRBV9 to TRBJ2-7; 10 bases line up with TRBD1. The germline CDR1 and CDR2 sequences are SGDLS and YYNGEE. V gave up 3 bases and J gave up 4 bases; unmatched junction bases: 7. CDR3 size: 15 residues. CDR3 region: CASSGPGTGVYEQYF. As DNA, the CDR3 is TGTGCCAGCAGCGGACCTGGGACAGGGGTTTACGAGCAGTACTTC.

V and J are TRBV6-1 and TRBJ2-6; the D call may be TRBD1 or TRBD2 (5 bases each). This CDR3 contains 18 residues. Trimming took off 3 bases at V and 0 bases at J, with 15 bases between the two ends. Germline CDR1 and CDR2: MNHNS and SASEGT. CDR3 coding DNA: TGTGCCAGCAGTGATAGAAGTCGAGGGGCCTCTGGGGCCAACGTCCTGACTTTC. Protein sequence: CASSDRSRGASGANVLTF.

The count of this clone is one. The CDR3 DNA follows: TGTGCCAGCAGCTTTGGGGGACAGGGCCAAAATGAGCAGTTCTTC. It translates to CASSFGGQGQNEQFF. The rearrangement uses TRBV7-2 and TRBJ2-1, with 9 bases matching TRBD1. The germline V gene has CDR1 SGHTA and CDR2 FQGNSA. The junction had 7 bases not matched to a gene; V was cut back by 3 bases and J by 7 bases. The CDR3 extends over 15 amino acids.

The rearrangement uses TRBV5-1 and TRBJ1-3; D remains ambiguous. CDR1 and CDR2 (germline): SGHRS, YFSETQ. The CDR3 loop spans 16 amino acids. Trimming stripped 0 bases from V and 2 bases from J, with 12 bases between. CDR3 bases: TGCGCCAGCAGCTTGGGGATGGTTGGGCCTGGAAACACCATATATTTT. It encodes CASSLGMVGPGNTIYF.

The V gene is TRBV27, the J gene TRBJ1-2; TRBD1 is a possible D gene (5 bases). The CDR3 is 13 residues long. CDR1 and CDR2 from the germline V gene are MNHEY and SMNVEV (reference sequence). Trimming shortened V by 6 bases and J by 4 bases, and 12 bases separated the two germline ends. The DNA of the CDR3 is TGTGCCAGCAGCTCCGGGGGAAGCTATGGCTACACCTTC. This translates into CASSSGGSYGYTF.

The V gene is TRBV4-1, the J gene TRBJ1-1; D is ambiguous. This CDR3 spans 13 amino acids. Germline values: CDR1 MGHRA, CDR2 YSYEKL. Between the trimmed V and J ends, which lost 0 bases and 4 bases, there was a span of 6 bases. CDR3 protein: CASSQDWGTEAFF. The DNA of the CDR3 is TGCGCCAGCAGCCAAGATTGGGGCACTGAAGCTTTCTTT.

The rearrangement links TRBV5-6 to TRBJ1-2; the D is unclear. CDR3 length: 12 residues. Germline values: CDR1 SGHDT, CDR2 YYEEEE. V was pared by 0 bases and J by 5 bases, with 5 bases between. The CDR3 loop is CASSLGHYGYTF. The CDR3 coding sequence is TGTGCCAGCAGCTTGGGGCATTATGGCTACACCTTC.

This chain joins TRBV9 and TRBJ2-3; unclear D gene. V was trimmed by 0 bases and J by 2 bases, leaving 4 bases between them. This CDR3 has 13 residues. Germline values: CDR1 SGDLS, CDR2 YYNGEE. CDR3 amino acids: CASSVVSTDTQYF. CDR3 in DNA: TGTGCCAGCAGCGTAGTTTCCACAGATACGCAGTATTTT. Looking up the rest from reference TRBV9 and TRBJ2-3 gives the full variable domain: DSGVTQTPKHLITATGQRVTLRCSPRSGDLSVYWYQQSLDQGLQFLIQYYNGEERAKGNILERFSAQQFPDLHSELNLSSLELGDSALYFCASSVVSTDTQYFGPGTRLTVL.

The table lists this clone with a few counts. V usage is TRBV19 and J usage is TRBJ1-2; D is ambiguous. From germline, CDR1 is LNHDA and CDR2 SQIVND (reference sequence). The CDR3 runs 13 residues. V lost 7 bases and J 2 bases, leaving 11 bases between the germline ends. The CDR3 nucleotides read TGTGCCAGTAAATGGGATCCGAACTATGGCTACACCTTC. Its protein product is CASKWDPNYGYTF. Looking up the rest from reference TRBV19 and TRBJ1-2 gives the full variable domain: DGGITQSPKYLFRKEGQNVTLSCEQNLNHDAMYWYRQDPGQGLRLIYYSQIVNDFQKGDIAEGYSVSREKKESFPLTVTSAQKNPTAFYLCASKWDPNYGYTFGSGTRLTVV.